These 8 T cell receptor beta chains were sequenced from one sample in a study of blood T cells in healthy people across ages. Primers used in a second PCR of about 6 to 11 cycles were a sample-barcoded 5' primer and a J-beta primer mix. TCRdb called the 5' RACE reads again in MiXCR, with one record for every CDR3 protein. The data show some 1.7 million distinct CDR3 sequences, approximately 28% seen once. The specimen sequenced was blood. These receptors were taken from a woman between 25 and 40 years old in good health.

This chain connects TRBV6-5 to TRBJ2-7; D might be TRBD1 or TRBD2, each matching 5 bases. Trimming took off 0 bases at V and 6 bases at J, with 12 bases between the two ends. CDR1 is MNHEY, CDR2 SVGAGI, per germline. CDR3 length: 14 amino acids. The CDR3: CASSYSGGMGEQYF. CDR3 coding DNA: TGTGCCAGCAGTTACTCTGGGGGTATGGGCGAGCAGTACTTC.

This clonotype has a count of ten or more. The V call is TRBV7-2, the J call TRBJ2-1; D is ambiguous. This CDR3 contains 16 residues. Trimming removed 5 bases from V and 7 bases from J, with 21 bases in between. Germline V lookup: CDR1 SGHTA, CDR2 FQGNSA. This CDR3 reads CASSKLVRPLGNEQFF. Written as DNA, the CDR3 is TGTGCCAGCAGCAAACTGGTCAGGCCTCTGGGGAATGAGCAGTTCTTC. The complete variable domain, with remaining parts taken from reference TRBV7-2 and TRBJ2-1, reads GAGVSQSPSNKVTEKGKDVELRCDPISGHTALYWYRQSLGQGLEFLIYFQGNSAPDKSGLPSDRFSAERTGGSVSTLTIQRTQQEDSAVYLCASSKLVRPLGNEQFFGPGTRLTVL.

This clonotype was seen more than once but under ten times. The chain carries TRBV7-3 and TRBJ1-6; 8 nucleotides line up with TRBD1. Germline loops: CDR1 SGHTA, CDR2 FQGTGA. Trimming removed 5 bases from V and 7 bases from J; junction bases left unmatched: 4. This CDR3 region has 14 residues. In DNA, the CDR3 is TGTGCCAGCAGCCTCGGGGACAGGAATTCACCCCTCCACTTT. Translated, it gives CASSLGDRNSPLHF.

This clonotype was picked up many times. CDR3 loop: CSAPTSGRPSEQYF. DNA of the CDR3: TGCAGTGCTCCTACTAGCGGGAGGCCTTCCGAGCAGTACTTC. The chain recombines TRBV20-1 with TRBJ2-7; 12 nucleotides agree with TRBD2. CDR3 length equals 14 residues. Germline V gene data show CDR1 as DFQATT and CDR2 as SNEGSKA (reference sequence). Trimming at V came to 5 bases and at J to 6 bases, leaving 8 bases not matched to a gene.

In its sample, this clonotype was seen a few times. The genes are TRBV5-1 and TRBJ1-1; 8 bases match TRBD1. Per the germline V gene, CDR1 is SGHRS and CDR2 is YFSETQ. Unmatched junction bases numbered 15, after V lost 0 bases and J lost 2 bases. The length of the CDR3 is 19 residues. CDR3 DNA: TGCGCCAGCAGCTTGGCCGGCTTAGGACAGGGAGTGACTAACACTGAAGCTTTCTTT. This translates into CASSLAGLGQGVTNTEAFF.

About this clonotype: A clone one base away is much larger, so this may be a read error. The rearrangement joins TRBV4-1 to TRBJ2-6, with D unresolved. Germline CDR1 MGHRA, CDR2 YSYEKL. The CDR3 has 17 amino acids. CDR3 in DNA: TGCGCCAGCAGCCAAGATAGTGGGCTCCCTGGGACCAACGTCCTGACTTTC. This gives the protein CASSQDSGLPGTNVLTF.

This clonotype was detected many times. J is TRBJ2-1 and V is TRBV6-5, with 9 bases fitting TRBD2. The CDR3 spans 16 residues. J was trimmed by 7 bases and V by 4 bases; bases with no gene match: 11. CDR1 MNHEY and CDR2 SVGAGI come from the germline V gene. The CDR3 protein is CASSSLAGVRVNEQFF. In nucleotides, the CDR3 is TGTGCCAGCAGTTCCTTAGCGGGAGTCCGGGTGAATGAGCAGTTCTTC.

This clonotype was counted many times. V gene TRBV9 combines with J gene TRBJ2-5, with 9 bases that match TRBD2. The J segment lost 5 bases and the V segment lost 4 bases, leaving 6 bases of the junction unmatched. The CDR3 is made up of 14 amino acids. CDR1 and CDR2 (germline): SGDLS, YYNGEE. CDR3 DNA: TGTGCCAGCAGCACCGGGACTAGCTTCGAGACCCAGTACTTC. It yields the protein CASSTGTSFETQYF.